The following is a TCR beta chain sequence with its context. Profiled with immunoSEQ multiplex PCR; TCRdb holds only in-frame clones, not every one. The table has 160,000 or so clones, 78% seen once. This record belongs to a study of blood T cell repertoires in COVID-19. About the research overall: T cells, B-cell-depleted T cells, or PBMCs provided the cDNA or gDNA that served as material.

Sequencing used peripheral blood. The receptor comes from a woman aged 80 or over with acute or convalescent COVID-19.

In DNA, the CDR3 is TGTGCCAGCAGCCGTATTACAGAGGAGCAGTACTTC. This sequence encodes CASSRITEEQYF. The chain uses TRBV5-4 and TRBJ2-7; D is undetermined. CDR1 SGHNT and CDR2 YYREEE come from the germline V gene (reference sequence). This CDR3 has 12 residues. V shed 4 bases and J shed 7 bases, with 12 bases lying between them.